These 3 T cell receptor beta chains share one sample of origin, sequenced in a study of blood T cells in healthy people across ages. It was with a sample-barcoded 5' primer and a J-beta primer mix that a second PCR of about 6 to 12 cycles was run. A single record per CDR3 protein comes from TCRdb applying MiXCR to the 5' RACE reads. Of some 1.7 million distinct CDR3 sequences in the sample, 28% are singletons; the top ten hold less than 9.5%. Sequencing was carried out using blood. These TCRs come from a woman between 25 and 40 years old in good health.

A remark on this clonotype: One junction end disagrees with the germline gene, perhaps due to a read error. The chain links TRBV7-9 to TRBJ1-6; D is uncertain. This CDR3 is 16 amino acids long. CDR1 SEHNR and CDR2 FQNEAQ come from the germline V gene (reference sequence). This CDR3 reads CVSSSQNGVYNSPLHF. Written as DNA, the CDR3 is TGTGTCAGCAGCTCCCAAAACGGGGTTTATAATTCACCCCTCCACTTT. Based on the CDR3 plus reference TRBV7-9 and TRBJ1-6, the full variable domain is DTGVSQNPRHKITKRGQNVTFRCDPISEHNRLYWYRQTLGQGPEFLTYFQNEAQLEKSRLLSDRFSAERPKGSFSTLEIQRTEQGDSAMYLCVSSSQNGVYNSPLHFGNGTRLTVT.

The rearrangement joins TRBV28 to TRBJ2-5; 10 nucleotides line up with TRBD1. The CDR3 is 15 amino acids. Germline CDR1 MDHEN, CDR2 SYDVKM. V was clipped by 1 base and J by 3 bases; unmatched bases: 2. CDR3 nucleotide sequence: TGTGCCAGCAGTTTATCAGGACAGGGGGAAGAGACCCAGTACTTC. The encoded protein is CASSLSGQGEETQYF.

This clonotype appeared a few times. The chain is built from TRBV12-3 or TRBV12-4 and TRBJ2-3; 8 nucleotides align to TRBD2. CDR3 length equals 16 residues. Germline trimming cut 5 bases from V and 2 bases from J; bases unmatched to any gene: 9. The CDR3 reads CASSPYSGGLTDTQYF. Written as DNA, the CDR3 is TGTGCCAGCAGTCCGTACAGCGGGGGCCTCACAGATACGCAGTATTTT.